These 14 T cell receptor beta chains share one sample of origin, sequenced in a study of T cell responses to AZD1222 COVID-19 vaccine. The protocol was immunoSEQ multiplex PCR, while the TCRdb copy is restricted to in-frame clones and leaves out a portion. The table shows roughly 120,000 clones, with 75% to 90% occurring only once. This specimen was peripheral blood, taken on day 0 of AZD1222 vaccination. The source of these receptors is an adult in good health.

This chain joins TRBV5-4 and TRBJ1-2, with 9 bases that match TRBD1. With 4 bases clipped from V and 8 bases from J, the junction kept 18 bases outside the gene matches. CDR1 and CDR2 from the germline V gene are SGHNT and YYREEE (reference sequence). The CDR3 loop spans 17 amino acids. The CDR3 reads CASSTIQGARGLGGYTF. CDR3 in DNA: TGTGCCAGCAGCACCATACAGGGGGCGAGGGGCTTGGGAGGCTACACCTTC.

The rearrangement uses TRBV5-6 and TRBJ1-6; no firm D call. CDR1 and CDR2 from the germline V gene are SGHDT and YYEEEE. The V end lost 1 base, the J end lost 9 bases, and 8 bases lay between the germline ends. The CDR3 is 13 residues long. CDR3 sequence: CASSLKIRSPLHF. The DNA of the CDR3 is TGTGCCAGCAGCTTGAAAATACGTTCACCCCTCCACTTT.

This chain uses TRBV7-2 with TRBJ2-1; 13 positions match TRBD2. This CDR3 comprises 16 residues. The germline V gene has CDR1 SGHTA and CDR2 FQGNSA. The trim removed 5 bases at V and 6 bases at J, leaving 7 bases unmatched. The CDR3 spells CASSKLAGGLGNEQFF. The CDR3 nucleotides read TGTGCCAGCAGCAAACTAGCGGGAGGGTTAGGCAATGAGCAGTTCTTC.

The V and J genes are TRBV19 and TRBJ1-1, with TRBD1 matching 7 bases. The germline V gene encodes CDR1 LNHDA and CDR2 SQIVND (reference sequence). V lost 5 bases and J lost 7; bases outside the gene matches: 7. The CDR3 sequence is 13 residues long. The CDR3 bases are TGTGCCAGTAGTTACCGGGACAGCCTTGAAGCTTTCTTT. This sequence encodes CASSYRDSLEAFF. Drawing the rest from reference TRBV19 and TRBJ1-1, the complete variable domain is DGGITQSPKYLFRKEGQNVTLSCEQNLNHDAMYWYRQDPGQGLRLIYYSQIVNDFQKGDIAEGYSVSREKKESFPLTVTSAQKNPTAFYLCASSYRDSLEAFFGQGTRLTVV.

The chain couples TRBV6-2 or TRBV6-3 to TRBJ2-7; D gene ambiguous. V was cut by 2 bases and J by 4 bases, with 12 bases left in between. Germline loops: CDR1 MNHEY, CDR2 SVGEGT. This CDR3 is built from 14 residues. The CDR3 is CASSYLTSGYEQYF. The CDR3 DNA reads TGTGCCAGCAGTTACCTCACTTCTGGGTACGAGCAGTACTTC.

CDR3 sequence reads: CASSHGGPHGPEQYF. The CDR3 DNA sequence: TGTGCCAGCAGCCACGGAGGGCCACACGGACCTGAGCAGTACTTC. The chain joins TRBV3-1 (or the pseudogene TRBV3-2) to TRBJ2-7, with D perhaps matching TRBD2 (6 bases). CDR1 and CDR2 from the germline V gene are LGHDT and YNNKEL (reference sequence). This CDR3 is 15 amino acids long. V lost 3 bases and J 7 bases, leaving 19 bases between the germline ends.

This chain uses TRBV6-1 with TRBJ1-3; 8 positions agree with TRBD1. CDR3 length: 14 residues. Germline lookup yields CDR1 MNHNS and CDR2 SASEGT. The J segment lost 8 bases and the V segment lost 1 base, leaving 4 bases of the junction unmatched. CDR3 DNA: TGTGCCAGCAGTGAAGGCCAGGGGGCATACACCATATATTTT. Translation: CASSEGQGAYTIYF.

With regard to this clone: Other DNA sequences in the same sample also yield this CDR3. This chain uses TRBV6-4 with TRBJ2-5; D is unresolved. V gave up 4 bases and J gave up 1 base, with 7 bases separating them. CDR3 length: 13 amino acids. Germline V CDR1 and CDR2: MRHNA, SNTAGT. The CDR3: CASSVDSQETQYF. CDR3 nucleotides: TGTGCCAGCAGTGTTGATAGCCAAGAGACCCAGTACTTC.

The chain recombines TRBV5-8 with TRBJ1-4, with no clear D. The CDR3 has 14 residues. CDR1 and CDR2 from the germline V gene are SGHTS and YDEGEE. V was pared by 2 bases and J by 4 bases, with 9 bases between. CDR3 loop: CASSFPWDNEKLFF. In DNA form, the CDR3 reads TGTGCCAGCAGCTTCCCGTGGGATAATGAAAAACTGTTTTTT.

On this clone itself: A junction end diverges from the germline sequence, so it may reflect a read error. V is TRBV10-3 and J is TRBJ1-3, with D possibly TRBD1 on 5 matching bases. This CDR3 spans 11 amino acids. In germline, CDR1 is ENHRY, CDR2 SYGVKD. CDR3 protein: CAVRVGNTIYF. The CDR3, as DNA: TGTGCCGTCAGGGTCGGAAACACCATATATTTT.

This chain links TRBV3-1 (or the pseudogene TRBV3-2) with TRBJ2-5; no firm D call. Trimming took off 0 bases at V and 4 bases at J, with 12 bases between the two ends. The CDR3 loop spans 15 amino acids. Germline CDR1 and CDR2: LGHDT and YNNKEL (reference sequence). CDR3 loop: CASSQDQRRTETQYF. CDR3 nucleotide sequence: TGTGCCAGCAGCCAAGATCAGAGGCGGACAGAGACCCAGTACTTC.

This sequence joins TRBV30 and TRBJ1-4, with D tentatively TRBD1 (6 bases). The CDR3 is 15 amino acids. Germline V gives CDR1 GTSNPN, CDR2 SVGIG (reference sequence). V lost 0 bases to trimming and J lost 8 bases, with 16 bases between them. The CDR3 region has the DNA TGTGCCTGGAGTGTACTAGGGCAGGGACAAGAAAAACTGTTTTTT. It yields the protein CAWSVLGQGQEKLFF.

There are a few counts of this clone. The CDR3 DNA sequence: TGTGCCAGCAGTCAGGCAGGGGAGAACACTGAAGCTTTCTTT. This codes for CASSQAGENTEAFF. The chain is built from TRBV6-1 and TRBJ1-1; D perhaps matches TRBD1 (6 bases). The V end was cut by 5 bases, the J end by 1 base, with 11 bases between. The CDR3 runs 14 residues. The germline V gene has CDR1 MNHNS and CDR2 SASEGT.

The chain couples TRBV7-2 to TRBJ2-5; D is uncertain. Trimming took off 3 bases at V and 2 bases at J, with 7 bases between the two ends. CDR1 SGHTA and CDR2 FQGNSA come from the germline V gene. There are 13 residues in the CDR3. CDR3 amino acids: CASSFGQQETQYF. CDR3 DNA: TGTGCCAGCAGCTTCGGTCAGCAAGAGACCCAGTACTTC.